A single sample gave rise to the 26 T cell receptor beta chains below, sequenced in a study of glioma-infiltrating T cells. TCR alpha and beta CDR3 regions were amplified from RNA using iRepertoire nested multiplex PCR. Using its own MiXCR run on the multiplex PCR reads, TCRdb lists one record per CDR3 protein. The table includes 100,000 to 150,000 distinct CDR3 sequences, under 30% detected once. The sequenced sample was glioma tissue, nonneoplastic brain tissue, or PBMCs (not recorded which). These receptor sequences come from a human donor with low-grade glioma or glioblastoma, undergoing nonglioma brain surgery, or in good health (not recorded which).

Concerning this clonotype itself: The junction and the germline gene differ at one end; a read error may be behind it. The gene calls are TRBV4-1 and TRBJ2-3; TRBD2 might be the D (6 bases). Germline V CDR1 and CDR2: MGHRA, YSYEKL. The CDR3 loop spans 12 amino acids. The chain's CDR3 is CASSRGGYTQYF. The CDR3 DNA follows: TGTGCCAGCAGTCGGGGAGGATATACGCAGTATTTT.

The chain uses TRBV27 and TRBJ2-3, with 11 nucleotides matching TRBD2. CDR1 is MNHEY and CDR2 is SMNVEV in the germline V gene (reference sequence). This CDR3 is built from 14 residues. With 10 bases clipped from V and 1 base from J, the junction kept 4 bases outside the gene matches. The CDR3 DNA is TGTGCCACCGCACTAGCGGGGGGCACAGATACGCAGTATTTT. As protein: CATALAGGTDTQYF.

This clonotype was seen a handful of times. This chain connects TRBV7-9 to TRBJ2-3; maybe TRBD2 (7 bases). Looked up from germline, CDR1 is SEHNR and CDR2 is FQNEAQ (reference sequence). The germline V and J ends were trimmed by 1 base and 6 bases, with 17 bases remaining between them. This CDR3 comprises 16 residues. CDR3 coding DNA: TGTGCCAGCAGCTTAGGGCTATATCGGGGGGCGGATACGCAGTATTTT. Residues: CASSLGLYRGADTQYF.

The genes are TRBV14 and TRBJ1-2; D ambiguous. Germline CDR1 reads SGHDN; CDR2 reads FVKESK. Trimming removed 4 bases from V and 4 bases from J, with 13 bases in between. The CDR3 runs to 14 residues. The CDR3 loop is CASSPAGEAYGYTF. For the CDR3, the DNA is TGTGCCAGCAGCCCCGCCGGGGAGGCCTATGGCTACACCTTC.

This clonotype was counted ten times or more. The chain employs TRBV27 and TRBJ1-4, with TRBD1 matching over 9 bases. Germline CDR1 is MNHEY and CDR2 is SMNVEV (reference sequence). Unmatched junction bases numbered 2, after V lost 4 bases and J lost 8 bases. The CDR3 runs 13 residues. CDR3 bases: TGTGCCAGCAGTTGGACAGGGGACGAAAAACTGTTTTTT. Protein sequence: CASSWTGDEKLFF.

A note on this clonotype: A read error may account for a junction end that differs from germline. This CDR3 reads CDSSQKGSRETQYF. The CDR3 nucleotides read TGTGACAGCAGTCAAAAAGGGAGTCGGGAGACCCAGTACTTC. The rearrangement links TRBV6-2 or TRBV6-3 to TRBJ2-5; maybe TRBD2 (5 bases). Germline assignment: CDR1 MNHEY and CDR2 SVGEGT. This CDR3 spans 14 amino acids.

In the case of this clonotype: With a much larger clone just one base away, this may be a read error. The chain combines TRBV6-1 with TRBJ2-3; no clear D. The CDR3 has 14 residues. Germline V gives CDR1 MNHNS, CDR2 SASEGT. Trimming took 2 bases from V and 2 from J, leaving 8 bases between them. CDR3 nucleotide sequence: TGTGCCAGCAGTGAATTGACGGCCACAGATACGCAGTATTTT. Residues: CASSELTATDTQYF.

The rearrangement joins TRBV2 to TRBJ2-5; D is uncertain. CDR1 and CDR2 from the germline V gene are SNHLY and FYNNEI. The length of the CDR3 is 12 residues. With 7 bases removed from V and 5 bases from J, the gap between germline ends came to 11 bases. CDR3 nucleotide sequence: TGTGCCAGCACCCACGCGCATGAGACCCAGTACTTC. This encodes CASTHAHETQYF.

This clonotype was recorded a few times. This rearrangement joins TRBV18 to TRBJ2-3; D is undetermined. The CDR3 spans 14 residues. V lost 2 bases and J 0 bases, leaving 6 bases between the germline ends. The V gene's germline CDR1 is KGHSH and CDR2 LQKENI. The CDR3 protein is CASSPVSSTDTQYF. The DNA for the CDR3 is TGTGCCAGCTCACCAGTTTCTAGCACAGATACGCAGTATTTT.

This clonotype was found a few times. J is TRBJ2-7 and V is TRBV27; D is perhaps TRBD2 (6 bases). Trimming took off 5 bases at V and 6 bases at J, with 14 bases between the two ends. The CDR3 length is 13 residues. Per germline, CDR1 MNHEY and CDR2 SMNVEV (reference sequence). The CDR3 DNA reads TGTGCCAGCAGTCCGACAGTGGAGGGCGAGCAGTACGTC. It encodes CASSPTVEGEQYV.

The genes are TRBV20-1 and TRBJ2-5; 7 bases fit TRBD2. Germline V gene sequence: CDR1 DFQATT, CDR2 SNEGSKA (reference sequence). The CDR3 covers 14 residues. The junction had 6 bases not matched to a gene; V was cut back by 0 bases and J by 5 bases. In DNA form, the CDR3 reads TGCAGTGCTAGAGATTTCGGGGGGTGGGAGACCCAGTACTTC. Protein sequence: CSARDFGGWETQYF.

This clonotype was picked up many times. The chain joins TRBV20-1 to TRBJ2-1; 7 nucleotides line up with TRBD2. Germline V gives CDR1 DFQATT, CDR2 SNEGSKA (reference sequence). V shed 0 bases, J shed 7 bases, and the junction held 6 bases outside the gene matches. CDR3 length: 14 amino acids. The CDR3, as DNA: TGCAGTGCTAGAGATATGCCCGGGGGGAATGAGCAGTTCTTC. Translating gives CSARDMPGGNEQFF.

Many counts were recorded for this clonotype. The V gene is TRBV28, the J gene TRBJ1-5; D ambiguous. This CDR3 is built from 15 residues. Trimming pared 6 bases from V and 2 bases from J, leaving 14 bases between. Germline V CDR1 and CDR2: MDHEN, SYDVKM. CDR3 nucleotides: TGTGCCAGCAGCCTCACGGGTTTGGGCAATCAGCCCCAGCATTTT. This codes for CASSLTGLGNQPQHF.

In the case of this clonotype: A read error may explain this, as a much larger clone is one base away. The chain carries TRBV10-3 and TRBJ2-1, with 14 positions matching TRBD2. V lost 5 bases and J lost 2; bases outside the gene matches: 5. The CDR3 is made up of 17 amino acids. Per the germline V gene, CDR1 is ENHRY and CDR2 is SYGVKD. The CDR3 DNA is TGTGCCATCAGTCCGTGGACTAGCGGGGGGCCCTACAATGAGCAGTTCTTC. Translating it yields CAISPWTSGGPYNEQFF.

The sample holds a few counts of this clonotype. Here the CDR3 reads CASSLTSRSFSTF. The CDR3 region has the DNA TGTGCCAGCAGCTTAACGAGCCGGTCGTTTTCCACCTTC. The rearrangement links TRBV7-3 to TRBJ1-2; no clear D gene. This CDR3 has 13 residues. The germline V gene encodes CDR1 SGHTA and CDR2 FQGTGA. The V and J ends lost 0 bases and 13 bases respectively, with 15 bases between them.

Ten or more counts support this clonotype. This chain joins TRBV7-9 and TRBJ1-1; D unresolved. Between the trimmed V and J ends, which lost 4 bases and 2 bases, there was a span of 8 bases. The length of the CDR3 is 13 residues. Germline V gives CDR1 SEHNR, CDR2 FQNEAQ (reference sequence). The CDR3 coding sequence is TGTGCCAGCAGCTCCACGGGAAACACTGAAGCTTTCTTT. Protein product: CASSSTGNTEAFF.

This clonotype appeared a few times. J is TRBJ2-5 and V is TRBV4-2; a possible D gene is TRBD1 (6 bases). V lost 3 bases to trimming and J lost 2 bases, with 13 bases between them. The germline gives CDR1 LGHNA, CDR2 YNFKEQ. The CDR3 is 15 amino acids. The CDR3 region is CASSHQNGQQETQYF. The CDR3 DNA sequence: TGTGCCAGCAGCCACCAAAACGGACAGCAAGAGACCCAGTACTTC.

The chain links TRBV7-6 to TRBJ2-3; 8 positions match TRBD2. Trimming at V came to 5 bases and at J to 0 bases, leaving 7 bases not matched to a gene. Germline CDR1 is SGHVS and CDR2 is FNYEAQ. The CDR3 is 16 residues long. The CDR3 DNA is TGTGCCAGCAGCCGCGGACTAGCCCTAAGCACAGATACGCAGTATTTT. Encoded protein: CASSRGLALSTDTQYF.

In the case of this clonotype: This could be a read error, since a much larger clone is one nucleotide away. The V and J genes are TRBV6-1 and TRBJ1-1, with 9 bases aligning to TRBD1. V gave up 7 bases and J gave up 3 bases; unmatched junction bases: 9. Germline CDR1 is MNHNS and CDR2 is SASEGT. The CDR3 consists of 15 residues. The CDR3 DNA follows: TGTGCCAGCAATAGGGACAGGGCAAAGCACACTGAAGCTTTCTTT. This translates into CASNRDRAKHTEAFF.

Note on this clonotype: A much larger clone sits a single nucleotide away, making a read error possible. J is TRBJ1-2 and V is TRBV6-1; 8 bases match TRBD1. Germline CDR1 MNHNS, CDR2 SASEGT. CDR3 length equals 13 residues. V gave up 11 bases and J gave up 3 bases; unmatched junction bases: 8. CDR3 region: CAGGGGQDYGYTF. CDR3 nucleotides: TGTGCCGGAGGGGGGGGACAGGACTATGGCTACACCTTC.

This clonotype appeared many times. This rearrangement joins TRBV6-1 to TRBJ1-1; 10 bases align to TRBD1. The trim removed 6 bases at V and 4 bases at J, leaving 11 bases unmatched. The CDR3 loop spans 16 amino acids. The germline CDR1 and CDR2 sequences are MNHNS and SASEGT. CDR3: CASRPGDRGRGTEAFF. In DNA form, the CDR3 reads TGTGCCAGCAGACCCGGGGACAGGGGACGGGGCACTGAAGCTTTCTTT.

This clonotype has just a few counts. V is TRBV20-1 and J is TRBJ1-5, with 7 bases aligning to TRBD1. Germline values: CDR1 DFQATT, CDR2 SNEGSKA (reference sequence). Germline trimming cut 5 bases from V and 0 bases from J; bases unmatched to any gene: 7. The CDR3 is made up of 15 amino acids. Here the CDR3 reads CSASRDSNSNQPQHF. DNA of the CDR3: TGCAGTGCTTCCAGGGACAGCAATAGCAATCAGCCCCAGCATTTT.

Details on this clonotype: This may arise from a read error, as a much more abundant clone is one base away. The chain carries TRBV27 and TRBJ1-2; no definite D call. The CDR3 runs 14 residues. Trimming removed 4 bases from V and 4 bases from J, with 13 bases in between. Per the germline V gene, CDR1 is MNHEY and CDR2 is SMNVEV (reference sequence). This chain's CDR3 is CASSSLAGCYGYTF. CDR3 nucleotides: TGTGCCAGCAGTTCCCTAGCGGGTTGCTATGGCTACACCTTC.

The CDR3 sequence is CSVKDPGNTIYF. The CDR3 nucleotides are TGCAGCGTAAAGGACCCTGGAAACACCATATATTTT. The chain combines TRBV29-1 with TRBJ1-3; D gene ambiguous. The ends were cut back, 6 bases at V and 2 bases at J, with 8 bases in the middle. The length of the CDR3 is 12 residues. CDR1 is SQVTM and CDR2 is ANQGSEA in the germline V gene.

This chain uses TRBV7-2 with TRBJ1-3; 7 nucleotides match TRBD1. Germline V gene lookup returns CDR1 SGHTA and CDR2 FQGNSA. CDR3 size: 18 residues. J gave up 4 bases and V 1 base, and 13 bases lay outside the gene matches. The CDR3 region is CASSLEWGTGAYGNTIYF. The DNA for the CDR3 is TGTGCCAGCAGCTTAGAGTGGGGCACAGGGGCATACGGAAACACCATATATTTT.

This clonotype came up many times. The chain joins TRBV6-6 to TRBJ2-5, with 9 bases fitting TRBD2. Trimming took 2 bases from V and 5 from J; bases not matched to a gene: 6. The CDR3 totals 15 residues. Germline V gene sequence: CDR1 MNHNY, CDR2 SVGAGI (reference sequence). The CDR3 bases are TGTGCCAGCAGTTACGGGTTAGCGGGGGTTGAGACCCAGTACTTC. It is translated as CASSYGLAGVETQYF.